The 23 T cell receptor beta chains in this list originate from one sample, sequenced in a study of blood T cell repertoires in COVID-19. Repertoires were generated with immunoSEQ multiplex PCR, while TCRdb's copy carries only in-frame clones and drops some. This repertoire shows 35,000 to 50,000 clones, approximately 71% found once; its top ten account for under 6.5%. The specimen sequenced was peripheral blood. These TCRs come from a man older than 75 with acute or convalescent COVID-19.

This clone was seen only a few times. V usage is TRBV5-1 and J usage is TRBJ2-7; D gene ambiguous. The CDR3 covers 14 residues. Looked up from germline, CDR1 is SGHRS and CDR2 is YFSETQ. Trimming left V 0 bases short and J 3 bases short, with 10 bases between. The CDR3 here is CASSLGSSSYEQYF. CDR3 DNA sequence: TGCGCCAGCAGCTTGGGTAGTAGCAGCTACGAGCAGTACTTC.

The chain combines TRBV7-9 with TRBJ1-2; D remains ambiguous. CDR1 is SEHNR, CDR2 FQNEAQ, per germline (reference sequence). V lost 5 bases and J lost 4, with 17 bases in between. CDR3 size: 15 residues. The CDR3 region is CASSPVSEVGYGYTF. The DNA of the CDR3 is TGTGCCAGCAGCCCGGTCTCTGAGGTGGGCTATGGCTACACCTTC. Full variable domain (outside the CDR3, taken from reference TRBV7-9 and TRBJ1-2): DTGVSQNPRHKITKRGQNVTFRCDPISEHNRLYWYRQTLGQGPEFLTYFQNEAQLEKSRLLSDRFSAERPKGSFSTLEIQRTEQGDSAMYLCASSPVSEVGYGYTFGSGTRLTVV.

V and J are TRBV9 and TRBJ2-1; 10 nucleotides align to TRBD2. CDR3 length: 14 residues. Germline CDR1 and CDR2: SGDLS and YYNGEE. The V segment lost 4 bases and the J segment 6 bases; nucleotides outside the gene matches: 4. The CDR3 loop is CASSRRTSGNEQFF. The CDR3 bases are TGTGCCAGCAGCAGACGGACTAGCGGCAATGAGCAGTTCTTC.

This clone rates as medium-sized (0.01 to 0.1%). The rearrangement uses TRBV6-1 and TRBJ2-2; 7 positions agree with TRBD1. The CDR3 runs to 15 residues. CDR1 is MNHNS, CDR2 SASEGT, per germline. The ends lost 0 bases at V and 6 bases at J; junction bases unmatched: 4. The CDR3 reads CASSEAYRGSGELFF. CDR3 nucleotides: TGTGCCAGCAGTGAAGCGTACAGGGGCTCCGGGGAGCTGTTTTTT.

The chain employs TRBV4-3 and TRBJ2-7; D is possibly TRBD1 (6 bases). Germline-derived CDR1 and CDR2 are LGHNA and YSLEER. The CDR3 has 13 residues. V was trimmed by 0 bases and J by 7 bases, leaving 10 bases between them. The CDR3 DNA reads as TGCGCCAGCAGCCAAGAATTTAGGGGGGAGCAGTACTTC. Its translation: CASSQEFRGEQYF.

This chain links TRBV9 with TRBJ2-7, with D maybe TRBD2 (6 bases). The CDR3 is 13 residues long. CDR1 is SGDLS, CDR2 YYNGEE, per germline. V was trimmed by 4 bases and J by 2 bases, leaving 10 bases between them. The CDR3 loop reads CASSSGTAYEQYF. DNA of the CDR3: TGTGCCAGCAGCTCCGGGACTGCCTACGAGCAGTACTTC.

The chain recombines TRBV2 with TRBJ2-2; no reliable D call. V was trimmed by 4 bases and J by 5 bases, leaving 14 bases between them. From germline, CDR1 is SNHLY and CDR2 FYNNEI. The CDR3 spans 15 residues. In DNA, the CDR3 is TGTGCCAGCAGTGTTGAGACTTCCCAAACCGGGGAGCTGTTTTTT. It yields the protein CASSVETSQTGELFF.

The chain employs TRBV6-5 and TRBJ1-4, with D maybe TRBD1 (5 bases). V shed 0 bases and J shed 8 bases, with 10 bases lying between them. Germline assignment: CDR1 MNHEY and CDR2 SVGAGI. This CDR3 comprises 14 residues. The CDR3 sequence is CASSYSGGLEKLFF. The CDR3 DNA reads TGTGCCAGCAGTTACTCGGGGGGTTTGGAAAAACTGTTTTTT.

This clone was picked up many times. Here the CDR3 DNA reads TGCAGTGCTGTGGCAGGACACCACACCTTC. Translating gives CSAVAGHHTF. This rearrangement joins TRBV20-1 to TRBJ1-2, with D tentatively TRBD1 (5 bases). This CDR3 has 10 residues. Germline loops: CDR1 DFQATT, CDR2 SNEGSKA (reference sequence). Trimming removed 5 bases from V and 12 bases from J, with 13 bases in between.

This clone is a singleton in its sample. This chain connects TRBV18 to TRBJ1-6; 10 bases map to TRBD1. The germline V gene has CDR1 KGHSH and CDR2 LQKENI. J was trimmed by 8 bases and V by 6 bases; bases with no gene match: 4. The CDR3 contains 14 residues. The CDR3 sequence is CASSSGTGDSPLHF. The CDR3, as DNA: TGTGCCAGCTCTTCGGGGACAGGGGATTCACCCCTCCACTTT.

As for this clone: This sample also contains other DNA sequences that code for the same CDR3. CDR3 loop: CASSVDRGNYGYTF. DNA for the CDR3: TGTGCCAGCAGCGTAGATAGGGGGAACTATGGCTACACCTTC. The chain carries TRBV9 and TRBJ1-2; possibly TRBD1 for D (6 bases). The CDR3 consists of 14 residues. Germline V gene data show CDR1 as SGDLS and CDR2 as YYNGEE. Trimming shortened V by 0 bases and J by 2 bases, and 8 bases separated the two germline ends. Full variable domain (missing parts from reference TRBV9 and TRBJ1-2): DSGVTQTPKHLITATGQRVTLRCSPRSGDLSVYWYQQSLDQGLQFLIQYYNGEERAKGNILERFSAQQFPDLHSELNLSSLELGDSALYFCASSVDRGNYGYTFGSGTRLTVV.

The CDR3 sequence is CASSQDPTGPSRSYNSPLHF. CDR3 coding DNA: TGCGCCAGCAGCCAGGACCCCACAGGCCCGAGTAGGTCCTATAATTCACCCCTCCACTTT. The chain employs TRBV4-3 and TRBJ1-6; D is perhaps TRBD1 (5 bases). Deletions cut 3 bases from V and 1 base from J, with 22 bases between. Per germline, CDR1 LGHNA and CDR2 YSLEER. This CDR3 is built from 20 residues.

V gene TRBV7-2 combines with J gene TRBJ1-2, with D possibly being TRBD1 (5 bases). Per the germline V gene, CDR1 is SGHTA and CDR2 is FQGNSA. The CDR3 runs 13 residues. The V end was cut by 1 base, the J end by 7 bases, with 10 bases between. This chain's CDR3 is CASSLVAGSGYTF. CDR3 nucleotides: TGTGCCAGCAGCTTAGTGGCAGGGTCTGGCTACACCTTC.

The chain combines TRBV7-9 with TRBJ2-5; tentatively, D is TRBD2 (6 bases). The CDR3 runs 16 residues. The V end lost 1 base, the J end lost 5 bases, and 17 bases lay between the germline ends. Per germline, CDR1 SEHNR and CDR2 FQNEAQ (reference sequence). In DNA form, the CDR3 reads TGTGCCAGCAGCTTAGGACGGGAGCTAGTGGAGGAGACCCAGTACTTC. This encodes CASSLGRELVEETQYF.

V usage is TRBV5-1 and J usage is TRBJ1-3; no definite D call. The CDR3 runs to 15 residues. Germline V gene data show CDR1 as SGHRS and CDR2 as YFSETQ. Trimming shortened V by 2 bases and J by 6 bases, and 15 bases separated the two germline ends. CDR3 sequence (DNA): TGCGCCAGCAGCTTTTTTGGAGGACGAGAAAACACCATATATTTT. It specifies CASSFFGGRENTIYF.

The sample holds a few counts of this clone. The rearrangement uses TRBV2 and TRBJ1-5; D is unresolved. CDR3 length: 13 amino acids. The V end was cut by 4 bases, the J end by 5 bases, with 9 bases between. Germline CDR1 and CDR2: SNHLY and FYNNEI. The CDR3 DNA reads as TGTGCCAGCAGTGTTAGCGGGTATCAGCCCCAGCATTTT. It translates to CASSVSGYQPQHF.

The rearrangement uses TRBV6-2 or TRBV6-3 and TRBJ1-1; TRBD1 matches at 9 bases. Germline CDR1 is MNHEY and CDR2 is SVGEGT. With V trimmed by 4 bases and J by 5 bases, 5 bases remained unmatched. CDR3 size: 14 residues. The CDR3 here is CASSFGTGRTEAFF. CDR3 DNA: TGTGCCAGCAGTTTTGGGACAGGGAGGACTGAAGCTTTCTTT.

The CDR3 bases are TGTGCCAGCAGCCAAAGGACAGGGGGGTTTGGAAACACCATATATTTT. Residues: CASSQRTGGFGNTIYF. The gene calls are TRBV11-2 and TRBJ1-3; 10 bases agree with TRBD1. This CDR3 region has 16 residues. Germline trimming cut 5 bases from V and 3 bases from J; bases unmatched to any gene: 7. CDR1 SGHAT and CDR2 FQNNGV come from the germline V gene.

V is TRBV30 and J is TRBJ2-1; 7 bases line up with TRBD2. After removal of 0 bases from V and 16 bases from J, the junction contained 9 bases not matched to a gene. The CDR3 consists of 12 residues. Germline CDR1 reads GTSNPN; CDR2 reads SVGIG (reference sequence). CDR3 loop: CAWSVRGTIIFF. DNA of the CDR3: TGTGCCTGGAGTGTACGTGGGACTATCATCTTCTTC.

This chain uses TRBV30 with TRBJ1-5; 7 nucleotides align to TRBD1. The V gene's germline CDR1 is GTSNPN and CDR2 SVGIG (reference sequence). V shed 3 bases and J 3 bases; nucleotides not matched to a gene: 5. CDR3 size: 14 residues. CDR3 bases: TGTGCCTGGAGCGGACAGGCCTTCAATCAGCCCCAGCATTTT. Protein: CAWSGQAFNQPQHF.

The CDR3 here is CASSSGTAWGDTEAFF. DNA for the CDR3: TGTGCCAGCAGCTCAGGGACCGCCTGGGGGGACACTGAAGCTTTCTTT. The chain employs TRBV11-3 and TRBJ1-1; a possible D gene is TRBD1 (5 bases). CDR1 and CDR2 from the germline V gene are SGHNT and YENEEA. V lost 4 bases and J 3 bases, leaving 18 bases between the germline ends. The CDR3 loop spans 16 amino acids.

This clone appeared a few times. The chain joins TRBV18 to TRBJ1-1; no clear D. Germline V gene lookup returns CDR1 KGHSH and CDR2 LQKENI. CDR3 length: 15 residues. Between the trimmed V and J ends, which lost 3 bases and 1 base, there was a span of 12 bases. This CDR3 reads CASSPTAPGNTEAFF. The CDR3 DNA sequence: TGTGCCAGCTCACCTACGGCTCCGGGGAACACTGAAGCTTTCTTT.

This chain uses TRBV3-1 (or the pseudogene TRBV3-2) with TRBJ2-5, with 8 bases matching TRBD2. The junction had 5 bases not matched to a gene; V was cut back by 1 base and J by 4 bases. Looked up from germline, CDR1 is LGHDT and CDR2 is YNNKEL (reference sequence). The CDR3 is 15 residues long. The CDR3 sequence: CASSQAMAGGETQYF. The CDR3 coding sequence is TGTGCCAGCAGCCAAGCGATGGCGGGAGGAGAGACCCAGTACTTC.